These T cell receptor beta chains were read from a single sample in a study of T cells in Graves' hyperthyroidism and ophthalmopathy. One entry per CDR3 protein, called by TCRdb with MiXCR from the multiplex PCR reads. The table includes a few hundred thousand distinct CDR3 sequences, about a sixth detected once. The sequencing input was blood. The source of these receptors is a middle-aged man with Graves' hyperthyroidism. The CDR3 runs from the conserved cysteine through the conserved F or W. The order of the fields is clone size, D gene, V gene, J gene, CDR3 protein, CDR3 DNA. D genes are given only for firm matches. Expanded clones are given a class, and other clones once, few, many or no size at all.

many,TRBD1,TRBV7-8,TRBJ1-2,CASSEGQLTNGYTF,TGTGCCAGCAGCGAGGGACAGCTAACTAATGGCTACACCTTC
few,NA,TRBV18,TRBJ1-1,CASSRSTGNTEAFF,TGTGCCAGCTCACGATCGACAGGGAACACTGAAGCTTTCTTT
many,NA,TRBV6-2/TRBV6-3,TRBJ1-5,CASSYSRRNNQPQHF,TGTGCCAGCAGTTACTCGAGACGTAACAATCAGCCCCAGCATTTT
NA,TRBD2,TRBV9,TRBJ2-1,CASSPVVAGGSNEQFF,TGTGCCAGCAGCCCAGTCGTAGCGGGGGGCTCAAATGAGCAGTTCTTC
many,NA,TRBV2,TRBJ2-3,CASRYRDTQYF,TGTGCCAGCAGGTACAGGGACACGCAGTATTTT
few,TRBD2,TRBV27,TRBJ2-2,CASRIAGANTGELFF,TGTGCCAGCAGAATAGCGGGGGCCAACACCGGGGAGCTGTTTTTT
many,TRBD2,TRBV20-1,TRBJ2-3,CSARDYRREIDTQYF,TGCAGTGCTAGAGATTATAGGCGGGAGATAGATACGCAGTATTTT
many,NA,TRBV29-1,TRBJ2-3,CSSRFVADTQYF,TGCAGCTCCCGTTTCGTAGCAGATACGCAGTATTTT
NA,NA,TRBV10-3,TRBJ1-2,CAITDPGHSFTF,TGTGCCATCACTGATCCGGGACACTCCTTCACCTTC
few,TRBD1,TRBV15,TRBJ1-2,CATSPTGTESYYGYTF,TGTGCCACCAGCCCCACCGGGACAGAGAGTTACTATGGCTACACCTTC
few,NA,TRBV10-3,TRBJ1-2,CAISEYRSGYGYTF,TGTGCCATCAGTGAGTACAGGAGCGGCTATGGCTACACCTTC
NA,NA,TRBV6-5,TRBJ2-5,CASSYDSATRANSTLHF,TGTGCCAGCAGTTACGACAGCGCTACCCGAGCTAATTCAACCCTCCACTTC
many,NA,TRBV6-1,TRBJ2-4,CASSPIWGDANIQYF,TGTGCCAGCAGCCCAATTTGGGGCGATGCAAACATTCAGTACTTC
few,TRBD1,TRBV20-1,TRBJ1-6,CSASPETGANSPLHF,TGCAGTGCTAGTCCTGAGACAGGGGCGAATTCACCCCTCCACTTT
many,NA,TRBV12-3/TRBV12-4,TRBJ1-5,CASSLVERRSNQPQHF,TGTGCCAGCAGTTTAGTCGAGAGACGAAGCAATCAGCCCCAGCATTTT
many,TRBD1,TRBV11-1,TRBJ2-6,CASSLRGGAGANVLTF,TGTGCCAGCAGCTTAAGAGGGGGCGCTGGGGCCAACGTCCTGACTTTC
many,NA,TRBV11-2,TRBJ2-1,CASSLGSSYNEQFF,TGTGCCAGCAGCTTAGGGTCGTCCTACAATGAGCAGTTCTTC
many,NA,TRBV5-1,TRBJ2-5,CASSLDRSGETQYF,TGCGCCAGCAGCTTGGACAGGTCCGGTGAGACCCAGTACTTC
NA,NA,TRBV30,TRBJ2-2,CAWSVQGPFVTGELFF,TGTGCCTGGAGCGTCCAGGGTCCATTTGTGACCGGGGAGCTGTTTTTT
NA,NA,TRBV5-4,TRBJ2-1,CASSQDRPSYNEQFF,TGTGCCAGCAGCCAAGACAGGCCCTCCTACAATGAGCAGTTCTTC
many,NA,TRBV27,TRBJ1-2,CASSSEGSYGYTF,TGTGCCAGCAGTTCTGAGGGAAGCTATGGCTACACCTTC
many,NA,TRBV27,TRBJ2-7,CASSRDFRSSYEQYF,TGTGCCAGCAGTCGGGACTTCCGCAGCTCCTACGAGCAGTACTTC
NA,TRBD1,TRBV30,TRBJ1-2,CAWSAPGQGNYGYTF,TGTGCCTGGAGTGCTCCGGGACAGGGAAACTATGGCTACACCTTC
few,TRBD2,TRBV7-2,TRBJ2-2,CASSFSWGGTGELFF,TGTGCCAGCAGCTTTTCTTGGGGGGGCACCGGGGAGCTGTTTTTT
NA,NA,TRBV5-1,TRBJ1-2,CASSLTVGQPGNGYTF,TGCGCCAGCAGCCTCACTGTCGGACAGCCCGGGAATGGCTACACCTTC
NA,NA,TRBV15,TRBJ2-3,CATSRALADTQYF,TGTGCCACCAGCAGAGCACTGGCAGATACGCAGTATTTT
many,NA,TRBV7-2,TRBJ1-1,CASSFGRDIMNTEAFF,TGTGCCAGCAGCTTTGGCAGGGACATCATGAACACTGAAGCTTTCTTT
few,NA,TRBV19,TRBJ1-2,CASNDRATGARGYTF,TGTGCCAGTAACGATCGAGCGACGGGAGCTAGGGGCTACACCTTC
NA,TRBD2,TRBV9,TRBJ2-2,CASSRPGLADTGELFF,TGTGCCAGCAGCAGGCCGGGACTAGCCGACACCGGGGAGCTGTTTTTT
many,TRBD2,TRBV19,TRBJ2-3,CASGPGGSFHGTDTQYF,TGTGCCAGTGGTCCGGGGGGTTCATTTCACGGCACAGATACGCAGTATTTT
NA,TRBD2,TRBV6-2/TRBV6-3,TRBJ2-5,CASSQASGGAETQYF,TGTGCCAGCAGCCAGGCTAGCGGGGGCGCGGAGACCCAGTACTTC
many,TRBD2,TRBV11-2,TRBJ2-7,CASSLGSGGVYEQYF,TGTGCCAGCAGCTTGGGTAGCGGGGGGGTTTACGAGCAGTACTTC
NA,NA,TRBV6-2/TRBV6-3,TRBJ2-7,CASSYLGPRQSYEQYF,TGTGCCAGCAGTTACCTGGGCCCAAGGCAGTCCTACGAGCAGTACTTC
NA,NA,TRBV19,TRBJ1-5,CASSSVSNQPQHF,TGTGCCAGTAGTAGCGTTAGCAATCAGCCCCAGCATTTT
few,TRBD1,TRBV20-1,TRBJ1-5,CSARDYRDRGGQPQHF,TGCAGTGCTAGAGATTACCGGGACAGGGGTGGTCAGCCCCAGCATTTT
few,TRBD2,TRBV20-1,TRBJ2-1,CSARDLGGASGGSYNEQFF,TGCAGTGCTAGAGATCTAGGGGGTGCTAGCGGGGGCTCCTACAATGAGCAGTTCTTC
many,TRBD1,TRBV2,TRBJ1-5,CASSIPLGRGRQPQHF,TGTGCCAGCAGTATCCCGTTGGGCAGGGGGCGTCAGCCCCAGCATTTT
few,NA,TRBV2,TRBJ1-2,CASSYRVQDGYTF,TGTGCCAGCAGTTACAGGGTTCAGGATGGCTACACCTTC
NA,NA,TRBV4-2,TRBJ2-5,CASSADRWETQYF,TGTGCCAGCAGCGCCGACAGGTGGGAGACCCAGTACTTC
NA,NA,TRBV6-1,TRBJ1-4,CASSFGRIATNEKLFF,TGTGCCAGCAGTTTCGGACGGATTGCAACTAATGAAAAACTGTTTTTT
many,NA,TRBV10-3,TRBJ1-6,CAISPLSESPLHF,TGTGCCATCAGTCCCCTTTCCGAATCACCCCTCCACTTT
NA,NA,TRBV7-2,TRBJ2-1,CASSLAGGTGNVRQFF,TGTGCCAGCAGCTTAGCGGGCGGGACGGGAAATGTCAGGCAGTTCTTC
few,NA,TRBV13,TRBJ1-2,CASSALGEPGYGYTF,TGTGCCAGCAGCGCCTTGGGGGAGCCAGGATATGGCTACACCTTC
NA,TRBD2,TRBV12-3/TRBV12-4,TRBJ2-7,CASSFRLAGPYEQYF,TGTGCCAGCAGTTTCCGGCTAGCGGGCCCCTACGAGCAGTACTTC
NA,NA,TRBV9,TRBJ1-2,CASSVDLFNYGYTF,TGTGCCAGCAGCGTAGATCTGTTTAACTATGGCTACACCTTC
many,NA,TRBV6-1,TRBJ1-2,CASSPSSDSLWGYTF,TGTGCCAGCAGTCCTAGCTCGGACAGCCTTTGGGGCTACACCTTC
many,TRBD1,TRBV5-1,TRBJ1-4,CASSLDRGSEKLFF,TGCGCCAGCAGCTTGGACAGGGGAAGTGAAAAACTGTTTTTT
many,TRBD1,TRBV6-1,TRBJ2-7,CASKVRTGGFYEQYF,TGTGCCAGCAAGGTTAGGACAGGGGGCTTCTACGAGCAGTACTTC
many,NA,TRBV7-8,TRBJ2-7,CASSLETPYEQYF,TGTGCCAGCAGCTTAGAAACGCCCTACGAGCAGTACTTC
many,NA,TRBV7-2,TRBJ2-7,CASSLAPPYEQYF,TGTGCCAGCAGCTTAGCGCCTCCCTACGAGCAGTACTTC